The 11 T cell receptor beta chains below come from one sample, sequenced in a study of blood T cells in healthy people across ages (dated by TCRdb to about 2015). Library prep was done by 5' RACE. Sequencing instrument: Illumina HiSeq 2500. The second PCR ran for about 6 to 12 cycles and used a J-beta primer mix along with a sample-barcoded 5' primer. Using fastp at Q25 and MiXCR, TCRdb reprocessed the public reads and kept productive beta chains. Identical CDR3 proteins give one entry, which carries the most common genes and DNA. A total of about 1.5 million distinct CDR3 sequences appear in this sample, 42% of them only once. Jointly, the top ten make up 4% of the sample. Sequencing input: blood. Receptor source: a woman under 30 in good health.

This clonotype has only a few counts. V gene TRBV7-9 combines with J gene TRBJ1-5; maybe TRBD1 (6 bases). Trimming took 4 bases from V and 9 from J, leaving 19 bases between them. The germline CDR1 and CDR2 sequences are SEHNR and FQNEAQ (reference sequence). This CDR3 comprises 15 residues. The CDR3 loop is CASSSRTDAISPQHF. In DNA, the CDR3 is TGTGCCAGCAGCTCCAGGACAGACGCAATCTCGCCCCAGCATTTT.

This clonotype came up a few times. The V gene is TRBV20-1, the J gene TRBJ2-5; D perhaps matches TRBD1 (6 bases). Trimming removed 3 bases from V and 1 base from J, with 12 bases in between. CDR3 length equals 14 residues. Germline CDR1 is DFQATT and CDR2 is SNEGSKA (reference sequence). This CDR3 reads CSARVLGAQETQYF. Here the CDR3 DNA reads TGCAGTGCTAGGGTCCTGGGGGCCCAAGAGACCCAGTACTTC.

This clonotype showed up just a few times. The chain joins TRBV7-8 to TRBJ1-2; TRBD1 is a possible D gene (6 bases). The CDR3 extends over 14 amino acids. The germline V gene has CDR1 SGHVS and CDR2 FQNEAQ. V shed 2 bases and J shed 7 bases, with 14 bases lying between them. The CDR3 coding sequence is TGTGCCAGCAGCTTACAAAACTGGGGGGCTGGCTACACCTTC. Translation: CASSLQNWGAGYTF.

This clonotype was seen a few times. This chain joins TRBV3-1 and TRBJ1-5; 7 positions match TRBD1. CDR1 and CDR2 (germline): LGHDT, YNNKEL (reference sequence). The CDR3 contains 17 residues. Trimming cost V 5 bases and J 2 bases; bases outside gene matches: 12. DNA for the CDR3: TGTGCCAGCAGCGCAGATCCCAGGGGGGAAGGCAATCAGCCCCAGCATTTT. Its protein is CASSADPRGEGNQPQHF.

This clonotype was found a few times. The rearrangement uses TRBV2 and TRBJ1-1; 8 positions match TRBD1. Losses at the gene ends were 6 bases for V and 5 bases for J; bases not matched to a gene: 8. Germline CDR1 SNHLY, CDR2 FYNNEI. This CDR3 contains 14 residues. The CDR3 reads CASSRQGLGTEAFF. The CDR3 DNA reads as TGTGCCAGCAGCAGACAGGGGCTCGGGACTGAAGCTTTCTTT. Complete variable domain (other parts from reference TRBV2 and TRBJ1-1): EPEVTQTPSHQVTQMGQEVILRCVPISNHLYFYWYRQILGQKVEFLVSFYNNEISEKSEIFDDQFSVERPDGSNFTLKIRSTKLEDSAMYFCASSRQGLGTEAFFGQGTRLTVV.

The J gene is TRBJ2-5, the V gene TRBV6-5; 13 bases are shared with TRBD2. There are 17 residues in the CDR3. Germline V gene data show CDR1 as MNHEY and CDR2 as SVGAGI. J gave up 2 bases and V 2 bases, and 5 bases lay outside the gene matches. The DNA for the CDR3 is TGTGCCAGCAGTTACCTTACTAGCGGGAGGGTTCAAGAGACCCAGTACTTC. It encodes CASSYLTSGRVQETQYF.

This clonotype has only a few counts. The chain carries TRBV6-1 and TRBJ2-3; 7 nucleotides agree with TRBD2. V dropped 5 bases and J dropped 2; count of bases not matched to a gene: 13. The CDR3 is made up of 17 amino acids. Germline V CDR1 and CDR2: MNHNS, SASEGT. CDR3 residues: CASSRYGASGITDTQYF. The DNA of the CDR3 is TGTGCCAGCAGTAGATATGGGGCTAGCGGAATCACAGATACGCAGTATTTT.

This clonotype was observed a handful of times. The J gene is TRBJ2-7, the V gene TRBV29-1; a possible D gene is TRBD1 (5 bases). The V gene lost 3 bases and the J gene lost 5 bases, with 8 bases spanning the gap. This CDR3 contains 11 residues. Germline CDR1 is SQVTM and CDR2 is ANQGSEA. The CDR3 nucleotides are TGCAGCGTTGAGGACACCCACGAGCAGTACTTC. It translates to CSVEDTHEQYF.

The V gene is TRBV10-3, the J gene TRBJ1-6; perhaps TRBD1 as D (6 bases). CDR1 is ENHRY and CDR2 is SYGVKD in the germline V gene. The V and J ends lost 10 bases and 1 base respectively, with 17 bases between them. The CDR3 runs 16 residues. CDR3 in DNA: TGTGCCACTCGTGAAGGGGGGCGGTCCTATAATTCACCCCTCCACTTT. It yields the protein CATREGGRSYNSPLHF.

There are a few counts of this clonotype. This chain links TRBV27 with TRBJ2-5; 9 bases are shared with TRBD1. The end of the DNA is better explained by TRBJ2-7, so the J call may be wrong. CDR3 size: 15 residues. Germline CDR1 reads MNHEY; CDR2 reads SMNVEV (reference sequence). The CDR3 nucleotides read TGTGCCAGCAGTTTTTCGACAGGGGGTAGGTACGAGCAGTACTTC. Translation gives CASSFSTGGRYEQYF.

J is TRBJ2-5 and V is TRBV12-3 or TRBV12-4, with D possibly being TRBD2 (7 bases). V lost 6 bases, J lost 2 bases, and 16 bases lay in between. The CDR3 totals 15 residues. The CDR3 region is CASSLRGGVQETQYF. The DNA of the CDR3 is TGTGCCAGCAGCCTTAGGGGGGGCGTTCAAGAGACCCAGTACTTC.